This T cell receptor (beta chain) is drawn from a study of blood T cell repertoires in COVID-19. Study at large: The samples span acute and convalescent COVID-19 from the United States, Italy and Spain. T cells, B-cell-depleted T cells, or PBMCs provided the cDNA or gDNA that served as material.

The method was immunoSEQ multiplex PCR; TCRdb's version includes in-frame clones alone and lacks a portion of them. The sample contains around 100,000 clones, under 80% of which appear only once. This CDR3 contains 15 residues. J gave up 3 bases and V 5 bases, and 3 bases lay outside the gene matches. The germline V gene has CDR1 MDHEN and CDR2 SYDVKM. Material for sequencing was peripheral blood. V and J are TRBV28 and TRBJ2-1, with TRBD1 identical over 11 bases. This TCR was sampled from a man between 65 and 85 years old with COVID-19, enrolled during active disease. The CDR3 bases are TGTGCCAGCAGTCCCGGGACAGGGGGCTACAATGAGCAGTTCTTC. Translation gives CASSPGTGGYNEQFF. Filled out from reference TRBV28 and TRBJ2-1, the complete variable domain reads DVKVTQSSRYLVKRTGEKVFLECVQDMDHENMFWYRQDPGLGLRLIYFSYDVKMKEKGDIPEGYSVSREKKERFSLILESASTNQTSMYLCASSPGTGGYNEQFFGPGTRLTVL.